This T cell receptor (beta chain) was sequenced during a study of T cell changes during pregnancy in multiple sclerosis. TCRdb's table, derived via immunoSEQ multiplex PCR, lists solely in-frame clones and lacks some. Of 70,000 to 90,000 clones listed, 80% to 95% were seen once; the top ten hold approximately 0.93%. V was clipped by 0 bases and J by 7 bases, with 10 bases between them. The CDR3 is made up of 14 amino acids. Germline CDR1 is LNHNV and CDR2 is YYDKDF (reference sequence). The chain has TRBV15 and TRBJ1-5; weak D call: TRBD1 (5 bases). This receptor was obtained from a female donor with multiple sclerosis, enrolled in a pregnancy study. This sample comprised peripheral blood, obtained in the first trimester of pregnancy. As DNA, the CDR3 is TGTGCCACCAGCAGAGATCTAGGGGAACAGCCCCAGCATTTT. Translated: CATSRDLGEQPQHF.